Below are 6 T cell receptor beta chains sequenced from a single sample in a study of shared T cell receptors in the human thymus. The assay was immunoSEQ multiplex PCR, and TCRdb's table has in-frame clones only and misses some. The sample holds about 540,000 clones; 78% are singletons and the top ten take roughly 0.013%. The same sample was also used in a study of human thymus T cells.

The sequencing input was thymocytes. Source of these receptors: a boy younger than two with a congenital heart defect.

This chain connects TRBV18 to TRBJ2-1; no clear D. The length of the CDR3 is 16 residues. Trimming removed 2 bases at V and 0 bases at J, with 11 bases between. Germline V gene sequence: CDR1 KGHSH, CDR2 LQKENI. CDR3 coding DNA: TGTGCCAGCTCACCAGCCCCAACAGACTCCTACAATGAGCAGTTCTTC. Encoded protein: CASSPAPTDSYNEQFF.

The chain couples TRBV5-1 to TRBJ2-1, with 10 bases lining up with TRBD2. The trim removed 4 bases at V and 6 bases at J, leaving 13 bases unmatched. CDR1 is SGHRS, CDR2 YFSETQ, per germline. The CDR3 covers 17 residues. The DNA for the CDR3 is TGCGCCAGCAGCCCTGGGCCTAGCGGGAGAGGGTCCAATGAGCAGTTCTTC. This codes for CASSPGPSGRGSNEQFF. The full variable domain, completed using reference TRBV5-1 and TRBJ2-1, is KAGVTQTPRYLIKTRGQQVTLSCSPISGHRSVSWYQQTPGQGLQFLFEYFSETQRNKGNFPGRFSGRQFSNSRSEMNVSTLELGDSALYLCASSPGPSGRGSNEQFFGPGTRLTVL.

This clone was seen only once. The CDR3 protein is CASSLGVASHNEQFF. Here the CDR3 DNA reads TGTGCCAGCAGCTTAGGGGTAGCGAGTCACAATGAGCAGTTCTTC. V usage is TRBV7-6 and J usage is TRBJ2-1; TRBD2 is a possible D gene (5 bases). This CDR3 is built from 15 residues. Germline values: CDR1 SGHVS, CDR2 FNYEAQ. Trimming left V 1 base short and J 5 bases short, with 12 bases between.

The CDR3 loop is CASSLDRSGKAFF. CDR3 in DNA: TGTGCCAGCAGCTTAGACCGGTCCGGGAAAGCTTTCTTT. The chain couples TRBV11-3 to TRBJ1-1; D is undetermined. Deletions cut 0 bases from V and 9 bases from J, with 11 bases between. Germline V gene lookup returns CDR1 SGHNT and CDR2 YENEEA. The CDR3 consists of 13 residues.

The sample holds a few counts of this clone. V gene TRBV19 combines with J gene TRBJ2-7; 10 nucleotides match TRBD2. The CDR3 length is 15 residues. The junction had 8 bases not matched to a gene; V was cut back by 2 bases and J by 7 bases. Germline lookup yields CDR1 LNHDA and CDR2 SQIVND (reference sequence). In DNA, the CDR3 is TGTGCCAGTAGTATACTACTAGCGGGATTTTGGGAGCAGTACTTC. Translated: CASSILLAGFWEQYF.

Only one count was recorded for this clone. This sequence joins TRBV5-1 and TRBJ1-2; D may be TRBD1 (6 bases). The V gene's germline CDR1 is SGHRS and CDR2 YFSETQ. V lost 1 base and J 3 bases, leaving 13 bases between the germline ends. This CDR3 has 15 amino acids. In nucleotides, the CDR3 is TGCGCCAGCAGCTTGAGGCAGGGGCCGGACTATGGCTACACCTTC. This gives the protein CASSLRQGPDYGYTF.